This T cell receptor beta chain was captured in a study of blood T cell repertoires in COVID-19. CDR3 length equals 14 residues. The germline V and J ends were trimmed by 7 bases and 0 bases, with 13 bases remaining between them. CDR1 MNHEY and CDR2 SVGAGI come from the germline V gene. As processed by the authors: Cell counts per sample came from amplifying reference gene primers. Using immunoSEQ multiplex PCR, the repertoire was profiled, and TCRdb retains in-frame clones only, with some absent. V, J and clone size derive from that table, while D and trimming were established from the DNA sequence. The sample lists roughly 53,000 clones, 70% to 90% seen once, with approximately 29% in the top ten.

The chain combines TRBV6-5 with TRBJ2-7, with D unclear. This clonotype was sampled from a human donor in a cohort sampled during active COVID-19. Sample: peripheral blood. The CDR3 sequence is CASNKWYSSYEQYF. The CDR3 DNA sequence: TGTGCCAGCAATAAGTGGTACAGCTCCTACGAGCAGTACTTC.